This T cell receptor beta chain was observed in a study of T cell repertoires in cytomegalovirus infection. Study information: Public TCR beta signatures marked donors with CMV infection and the matching HLA. Study findings and constraints: Adding up the frequency of public TCR beta families identified people who carried CMV plus the relevant HLA. CMV-specific HLA-C-restricted TCR beta clonotypes dominated the ex vivo response.

TCRdb fed the reads into MiXCR, producing one record per CDR3 protein. The sample contains 750,000 to 900,000 distinct CDR3 sequences, approximately 32% of which appear only once. CDR1 MNHEY and CDR2 SVGAGI come from the germline V gene. This CDR3 has 13 amino acids. Trimming took off 5 bases at V and 3 bases at J, with 9 bases between the two ends. Details on this clonotype: Its antigen is unidentified.

The receptor was isolated from a human donor in good health (CMV status not recorded). Some clones in this sample may be carry-over from other donors' samples. The genes are TRBV6-5 and TRBJ2-3, with a possible D match to TRBD1 (5 bases). Sample: cultured CD8+ T cells from PBMCs, taken from culture after CMV antigen stimulation. In DNA form, the CDR3 reads TGTGCCAGCAGTATTCGACAGACAGATACGCAGTATTTT. This translates into CASSIRQTDTQYF.